A selection of T cell receptor beta chains follows, all from one sample in a study of T cell responses to AZD1222 COVID-19 vaccine. Assay used: immunoSEQ multiplex PCR; TCRdb lists only in-frame clones, some missing. The sample lists around 180,000 clones; roughly 88% were seen once. Sequences were derived from peripheral blood, sampled on day 0 of AZD1222 vaccination. These receptors originate from an adult in good health. CDR3s include the opening cysteine and the closing phenylalanine or tryptophan. Fields, in order: CDR3 DNA, CDR3 protein, CDR3 length, V gene, clone size, J gene, D gene. D genes are given only for firm matches. The listing skips clone size in some rows; elsewhere it reads once, few, many or a size class.

CDR3nt: TGTGCCAGCAGTTACCCTCGGACAGGGGCCTACGAGCAGTACTTC; CDR3aa: CASSYPRTGAYEQYF; len: 15; v_gene: TRBV6-2/TRBV6-3; abundance: -; j_gene: TRBJ2-7; d_gene: TRBD1
CDR3nt: TGCGCCAGCACCCCTTCATCCGGCTCCTACAATGAGCAGTTCTTC; CDR3aa: CASTPSSGSYNEQFF; len: 15; v_gene: TRBV5-1; abundance: -; j_gene: TRBJ2-1; d_gene: -
CDR3nt: TGTGCCAGCAGCCGGATACGGACAGTACAAGAGACCCAGTACTTC; CDR3aa: CASSRIRTVQETQYF; len: 15; v_gene: TRBV7-9; abundance: -; j_gene: TRBJ2-5; d_gene: -
CDR3nt: TGTGCCAGCAGCTTAGTGGGTTCCTTCTCCCGGGAAAACATTCAGTACTTC; CDR3aa: CASSLVGSFSRENIQYF; len: 17; v_gene: TRBV7-8; abundance: many; j_gene: TRBJ2-4; d_gene: -
CDR3nt: TGCGCCAGCAGCTTGGAGGGGGCCATGAACACTGAAGCTTTCTTT; CDR3aa: CASSLEGAMNTEAFF; len: 15; v_gene: TRBV5-1; abundance: -; j_gene: TRBJ1-1; d_gene: TRBD1
CDR3nt: TGTGCCAGCAGCGTAGGAGCGGGGGGGAGAGATACGCAGTATTTT; CDR3aa: CASSVGAGGRDTQYF; len: 15; v_gene: TRBV9; abundance: -; j_gene: TRBJ2-3; d_gene: TRBD2
CDR3nt: TGTGCCAGCAGTGAACAGGGCCTCTTCTATGGCTACACCTTC; CDR3aa: CASSEQGLFYGYTF; len: 14; v_gene: TRBV6-1; abundance: -; j_gene: TRBJ1-2; d_gene: -
CDR3nt: TGCAGTGCTGTAGACTCAACAAACCAGTATTTT; CDR3aa: CSAVDSTNQYF; len: 11; v_gene: TRBV20-1; abundance: -; j_gene: TRBJ2-3; d_gene: -
CDR3nt: TGCGCCAGCAGCCACCTCCGCTCTAGCGATTCCTACGAGCAGTACTTC; CDR3aa: CASSHLRSSDSYEQYF; len: 16; v_gene: TRBV5-1; abundance: -; j_gene: TRBJ2-7; d_gene: -
CDR3nt: TGTGCCAGCAGTTCCAGGAGATCCTACGAGCAGTACTTC; CDR3aa: CASSSRRSYEQYF; len: 13; v_gene: TRBV28; abundance: -; j_gene: TRBJ2-7; d_gene: -
CDR3nt: TGCGCCAGCAGCTTGGGGACAGACAATGAGCAGTTCTTC; CDR3aa: CASSLGTDNEQFF; len: 13; v_gene: TRBV5-1; abundance: -; j_gene: TRBJ2-1; d_gene: -
CDR3nt: TGTGCCAGCAGCTTATATCTAGCGGGGGGGCAGACCGGGGAGCTGTTTTTT; CDR3aa: CASSLYLAGGQTGELFF; len: 17; v_gene: TRBV7-6; abundance: few; j_gene: TRBJ2-2; d_gene: TRBD2
CDR3nt: TGTGCCAGCTCACGCGAAAGGGAGATATCAAGTTCACCCCTCCACTTT; CDR3aa: CASSREREISSSPLHF; len: 16; v_gene: TRBV18; abundance: few; j_gene: TRBJ1-6; d_gene: -
CDR3nt: TGTGCCACCAGCAGAGGCGGGACTAGCGGAACCTACGAGCAGTACTTC; CDR3aa: CATSRGGTSGTYEQYF; len: 16; v_gene: TRBV15; abundance: -; j_gene: TRBJ2-7; d_gene: TRBD2
CDR3nt: TGTGCCAGTGATCCCTCCGGACAAGCAAATTCACCCCTCCACTTT; CDR3aa: CASDPSGQANSPLHF; len: 15; v_gene: TRBV19; abundance: -; j_gene: TRBJ1-6; d_gene: -
CDR3nt: TGTGCCAGCAGTTATGAGATCTCCGGGGAGCTGTTTTTT; CDR3aa: CASSYEISGELFF; len: 13; v_gene: TRBV6-5; abundance: -; j_gene: TRBJ2-2; d_gene: -
CDR3nt: TGTGCCAGCAGTTTAAGGGGGGCTGGAAACACCATATATTTT; CDR3aa: CASSLRGAGNTIYF; len: 14; v_gene: TRBV27; abundance: once; j_gene: TRBJ1-3; d_gene: -
CDR3nt: TGTGCCAGCAGCTTAGATAGCGGGGGGGGAAAAAACATTCAGTACTTC; CDR3aa: CASSLDSGGGKNIQYF; len: 16; v_gene: TRBV7-8; abundance: -; j_gene: TRBJ2-4; d_gene: TRBD2
CDR3nt: TGTGCCAGCACAAACCCGGGACAGAATAACTATGGCTACACCTTC; CDR3aa: CASTNPGQNNYGYTF; len: 15; v_gene: TRBV6-5; abundance: -; j_gene: TRBJ1-2; d_gene: TRBD1
CDR3nt: TGTGCCAGCAGTTACAGTAGCAATCAGCCCCAGCATTTT; CDR3aa: CASSYSSNQPQHF; len: 13; v_gene: TRBV27; abundance: -; j_gene: TRBJ1-5; d_gene: -
CDR3nt: TGTGCCAGCAGCCAGGCGCGGACTTCATCCTACGAGCAGTACTTC; CDR3aa: CASSQARTSSYEQYF; len: 15; v_gene: TRBV4-2; abundance: once; j_gene: TRBJ2-7; d_gene: -
CDR3nt: TGCGCCAGCAGCTTGGAAACAGGGGGCGAGGGCTACACCTTC; CDR3aa: CASSLETGGEGYTF; len: 14; v_gene: TRBV5-1; abundance: -; j_gene: TRBJ1-2; d_gene: TRBD1
CDR3nt: TGTGCCAGTAGTCCACGCGGGGGGGCCGCGAACACCGGGGAGCTGTTTTTT; CDR3aa: CASSPRGGAANTGELFF; len: 17; v_gene: TRBV19; abundance: -; j_gene: TRBJ2-2; d_gene: TRBD2
CDR3nt: TGTGCCTGGAGCCGGGCCCTCCGGACCCAGTACTTC; CDR3aa: CAWSRALRTQYF; len: 12; v_gene: TRBV30; abundance: -; j_gene: TRBJ2-5; d_gene: -
CDR3nt: TGTGCCAGCAGCGCGGGACAGGGCCTGGGCTATGGCTACACCTTC; CDR3aa: CASSAGQGLGYGYTF; len: 15; v_gene: TRBV5-4; abundance: -; j_gene: TRBJ1-2; d_gene: TRBD1
CDR3nt: TGTGCCTGGAGTCGCAGGGGACGAACCCCTGGCTACACCTTC; CDR3aa: CAWSRRGRTPGYTF; len: 14; v_gene: TRBV30; abundance: -; j_gene: TRBJ1-2; d_gene: -
CDR3nt: TGTGCCAGCAGCCAAGAAGGAGGGGGGTCGGATGAGCAGTTCTTC; CDR3aa: CASSQEGGGSDEQFF; len: 15; v_gene: TRBV4-2; abundance: -; j_gene: TRBJ2-1; d_gene: -
CDR3nt: TGCGCCAGCAGCCGGACAGGGGGTCAATCGAATGAGCAGTTCTTC; CDR3aa: CASSRTGGQSNEQFF; len: 15; v_gene: TRBV5-1; abundance: once; j_gene: TRBJ2-1; d_gene: TRBD1
CDR3nt: TGTGCCAGCAGAACGGGTGCTAACTATGGCTACACCTTC; CDR3aa: CASRTGANYGYTF; len: 13; v_gene: TRBV6-5; abundance: -; j_gene: TRBJ1-2; d_gene: -
CDR3nt: TGTGCCAGCAGCAGTCTGGGACAGGGAGCGGCCTACGAGCAGTACTTC; CDR3aa: CASSSLGQGAAYEQYF; len: 16; v_gene: TRBV27; abundance: -; j_gene: TRBJ2-7; d_gene: TRBD1
CDR3nt: TGTGCCAGCAGTCCCCGGGACAGGGAAAATGAGCAGTTCTTC; CDR3aa: CASSPRDRENEQFF; len: 14; v_gene: TRBV6-5; abundance: -; j_gene: TRBJ2-1; d_gene: TRBD1
CDR3nt: TGTGCCACCCGGACCGTGGGGAATTCACCCCTCCACTTT; CDR3aa: CATRTVGNSPLHF; len: 13; v_gene: TRBV6-5; abundance: -; j_gene: TRBJ1-6; d_gene: -
CDR3nt: TGTGCCAGCAGTCCCATAGCCAATGAGCAGTTCTTC; CDR3aa: CASSPIANEQFF; len: 12; v_gene: TRBV6-2/TRBV6-3; abundance: -; j_gene: TRBJ2-1; d_gene: -
CDR3nt: TGTGCCAGCAGACCCCAGCGGGGGGATGACAATGAGCAGTTCTTC; CDR3aa: CASRPQRGDDNEQFF; len: 15; v_gene: TRBV6-5; abundance: -; j_gene: TRBJ2-1; d_gene: TRBD2
CDR3nt: TGCGCCAGCAAACAGGGATCGGAGACCCAGTACTTC; CDR3aa: CASKQGSETQYF; len: 12; v_gene: TRBV5-1; abundance: -; j_gene: TRBJ2-5; d_gene: -
CDR3nt: TGTGCCAGCAGCTCCCGGACTCAAGCCTCCTACGAGCAGTACTTC; CDR3aa: CASSSRTQASYEQYF; len: 15; v_gene: TRBV6-2/TRBV6-3; abundance: -; j_gene: TRBJ2-7; d_gene: -
CDR3nt: TGTGCCAGCAGTGAGAGCGGGACAGGAGGCTATGGCTACACCTTC; CDR3aa: CASSESGTGGYGYTF; len: 15; v_gene: TRBV28; abundance: -; j_gene: TRBJ1-2; d_gene: TRBD1
CDR3nt: TGTGCCAGCTCAACGGGACAGCCGAACACCGGGGAGCTGTTTTTT; CDR3aa: CASSTGQPNTGELFF; len: 15; v_gene: TRBV18; abundance: -; j_gene: TRBJ2-2; d_gene: TRBD1
CDR3nt: TGTGCCAGCAGCCTCGGGACTAGCGGGACCCTTGGCCGAGATACGCAGTATTTT; CDR3aa: CASSLGTSGTLGRDTQYF; len: 18; v_gene: TRBV7-2; abundance: once; j_gene: TRBJ2-3; d_gene: TRBD2
CDR3nt: TGTGCCGGCGGGGGGAGCTCTGGAAACACCATATATTTT; CDR3aa: CAGGGSSGNTIYF; len: 13; v_gene: TRBV10-3; abundance: -; j_gene: TRBJ1-3; d_gene: -
CDR3nt: TGTGCCTGGACAGGGAGAACCGGGGAGCTGTTTTTT; CDR3aa: CAWTGRTGELFF; len: 12; v_gene: TRBV30; abundance: -; j_gene: TRBJ2-2; d_gene: -
CDR3nt: TGTGCCAGCAGCAGGGGAGGGGGCACTGAAGCTTTCTTT; CDR3aa: CASSRGGGTEAFF; len: 13; v_gene: TRBV6-4; abundance: -; j_gene: TRBJ1-1; d_gene: -
CDR3nt: TGTGCCAGCAGCCAGGGCCTAGCGGGGGGTAAGCAGTACTTC; CDR3aa: CASSQGLAGGKQYF; len: 14; v_gene: TRBV4-2; abundance: -; j_gene: TRBJ2-7; d_gene: TRBD2
CDR3nt: TGTGCCAGCAGTGCACAGGGGGGTCTTCTCCCTGGGGCCAACGTCCTGACTTTC; CDR3aa: CASSAQGGLLPGANVLTF; len: 18; v_gene: TRBV6-1; abundance: -; j_gene: TRBJ2-6; d_gene: TRBD1
CDR3nt: TGTGCCAGCAGCTTGGTGGGGAGTCAGCCCCAGCATTTT; CDR3aa: CASSLVGSQPQHF; len: 13; v_gene: TRBV5-6; abundance: -; j_gene: TRBJ1-5; d_gene: -
CDR3nt: TGCAGCGTTGTTGGGCAGACATACAATGAGCAGTTCTTC; CDR3aa: CSVVGQTYNEQFF; len: 13; v_gene: TRBV29-1; abundance: -; j_gene: TRBJ2-1; d_gene: -
CDR3nt: TGTGTCAGAAGCCCACATACAGGAAAAGAGACCCAGTACTTC; CDR3aa: CVRSPHTGKETQYF; len: 14; v_gene: TRBV7-5; abundance: -; j_gene: TRBJ2-5; d_gene: -
CDR3nt: TGTGCCAGCAGCGTTTCGACAGGGCGAATAGCGGGAAACACCATATATTTT; CDR3aa: CASSVSTGRIAGNTIYF; len: 17; v_gene: TRBV9; abundance: -; j_gene: TRBJ1-3; d_gene: TRBD1
CDR3nt: TGTGCCAGCAGCTTCAGGGAAATTACTGAAGCTTTCTTT; CDR3aa: CASSFREITEAFF; len: 13; v_gene: TRBV7-9; abundance: -; j_gene: TRBJ1-1; d_gene: -
CDR3nt: TGTGCCAGCAGCGACAGGGGTAGGGGGCAGTTCTTC; CDR3aa: CASSDRGRGQFF; len: 12; v_gene: TRBV7-3; abundance: -; j_gene: TRBJ2-1; d_gene: TRBD1
CDR3nt: TGTGCCAGCAGCTTAGGGGGAGGGGGGCGCTTCAATGAGCAGTTCTTC; CDR3aa: CASSLGGGGRFNEQFF; len: 16; v_gene: TRBV11-3; abundance: -; j_gene: TRBJ2-1; d_gene: -
CDR3nt: TGTGCCAGCAGTTTCGCAGGGGTCTATGAGCAGTTCTTC; CDR3aa: CASSFAGVYEQFF; len: 13; v_gene: TRBV28; abundance: -; j_gene: TRBJ2-1; d_gene: -
CDR3nt: TGCGCCAGCAGCTTGTTTGACAGTAAGAATGAAAAACTGTTTTTT; CDR3aa: CASSLFDSKNEKLFF; len: 15; v_gene: TRBV5-1; abundance: -; j_gene: TRBJ1-4; d_gene: -
CDR3nt: TGTGCCAGCCGGGCCCCTAACTATGGCTACACCTTC; CDR3aa: CASRAPNYGYTF; len: 12; v_gene: TRBV19; abundance: -; j_gene: TRBJ1-2; d_gene: -
CDR3nt: TGTGCCAGCAGCGACGGGACAGCCTACTTCGGGGAGCTGTTTTTT; CDR3aa: CASSDGTAYFGELFF; len: 15; v_gene: TRBV9; abundance: once; j_gene: TRBJ2-2; d_gene: TRBD1
CDR3nt: TGTGCCACCAGTGATGATCGGACAGGCGAGCAGTACTTC; CDR3aa: CATSDDRTGEQYF; len: 13; v_gene: TRBV24-1; abundance: -; j_gene: TRBJ2-7; d_gene: TRBD1
CDR3nt: TGTGCCAGCAATCCCGACCGGGCTAGGGAGACCCAGTACTTC; CDR3aa: CASNPDRARETQYF; len: 14; v_gene: TRBV2; abundance: -; j_gene: TRBJ2-5; d_gene: -
CDR3nt: TGTGCCAGCAGTCTGAGAGACAGGGTGAAGGACTACGAGCAGTACTTC; CDR3aa: CASSLRDRVKDYEQYF; len: 16; v_gene: TRBV6-6; abundance: -; j_gene: TRBJ2-7; d_gene: TRBD1